Included here is one T cell receptor beta chain sequence, with context. The record originates from a study of cytomegalovirus exposure and HLA in healthy donors. Likely unrecorded immune exposures existed in these nominally healthy donors. The PCR had 60 Vbeta and 13 Jbeta primers. In the authors' methods: Unique TCR beta chains totaled some 80 million in a later count, with roughly 10 million of them shared. Clones were sequenced by immunoSEQ multiplex PCR, and TCRdb holds only the in-frame ones, with some missing. The V and J calls and the clone size are those of that table, but D and trimming were determined from the DNA. The table has roughly 160,000 clones, nearly 80% seen once. Sequencing input: PBMCs. This receptor was obtained from a man younger than 35 in good health and CMV-seropositive.

CDR3 residues: CASSVASGRNSGNTIYF. CDR3 coding DNA: TGTGCCAGCAGCGTAGCTTCAGGCCGAAACTCTGGAAACACCATATATTTT. The V gene is TRBV9, the J gene TRBJ1-3; D gene ambiguous. CDR3 length: 17 residues. Germline-derived CDR1 and CDR2 are SGDLS and YYNGEE. The ends were cut back, 0 bases at V and 0 bases at J, with 13 bases in the middle. The variable domain in full, completed from reference TRBV9 and TRBJ1-3, reads DSGVTQTPKHLITATGQRVTLRCSPRSGDLSVYWYQQSLDQGLQFLIQYYNGEERAKGNILERFSAQQFPDLHSELNLSSLELGDSALYFCASSVASGRNSGNTIYFGEGSWLTVV.